This T cell receptor beta chain is drawn from a study of blood T cell repertoires in COVID-19 (dated by TCRdb to 2018 to 2020). Study-wide context: Collaborator samples came from the United States, Italy and Spain and covered acute and convalescent phases of COVID-19. The prospective study material was composed of cDNA or gDNA derived from T cells, B-cell-depleted T cells, or PBMCs. The dataset comprised deeply sampled blood TCRbeta repertoires from subjects exposed to, actively infected with, or recovered from COVID-19. The repertoires were released in a freely available public database intended as a resource for research on the immune response to SARS-CoV-2. The samples were drawn from the first 160 participants of the ongoing ImmuneRACE study and from over 950 subjects provided by 6 global collaborators. Sample metadata almost always included a de-identified subject ID, COVID-19 status, age in years and sex. Where HLA class I and class II types were available, the types were taken from metadata supplied by the sample provider, not from assay-based typing. Study-wide conclusions, independent of this receptor: The amount of clinical and demographic metadata varied by source and participant and was provided uncurated.

The immunoSEQ Assay, a bias-controlled multiplex PCR, was used to amplify TCRbeta CDR3 regions from genomic DNA. The paper's data handling went like this. Within the assay, amplification of reference gene primers was used to estimate how many nucleated cells each sample contained. To quantify the absolute abundance of each unique TCRbeta CDR3 rearrangement, sequence reads were collapsed and filtered. Productive Simpson clonality was computed per sample as the square root of Simpson's diversity index over productive rearrangements. TCRdb retrieved this table from immuneACCESS and kept in-frame rearrangements only. Not all clones are present; in checked studies, unresolved V genes account for under half, and no reason is known for the remainder. V, J and clone size reflect that table, while D and trimming were determined from the DNA. Across this sample there are around 92,000 clones, with roughly 87% seen only once. In total, the top ten clones hold roughly 5.2% of the sample.

Comments on this clone: It has no known antigen specificity. Per-nucleotide qualities are absent, and no much larger clonotype sits a single base away.

Each collaborating institution followed its own protocols to collect whole blood in K2EDTA tubes. For TCRbeta analysis, collaborators shipped samples in one of three forms: frozen whole blood, isolated PBMCs, or DNA extracted from either of those sample types. Trimming removed 4 bases from V and 4 bases from J; the gene matches leave 14 bases unexplained. From the germline V gene, CDR1 is LGHNA and CDR2 is YSLEER. The CDR3 spans 18 residues, from the cysteine through the phenylalanine. The DNA shown is the 54-base CDR3, in frame from base 1. This receptor was identified in a woman of 80 years or more with active COVID-19. Recombination connected TRBV4-3 to TRBJ2-4; 9 central bases correspond to TRBD2. The sample comprised peripheral blood. The CDR3 reads CASSPHEATSGHKNIQYF. The DNA sequence is TGCGCCAGCAGCCCCCATGAGGCAACTAGCGGGCATAAAAACATTCAGTACTTC.